Listed below are T cell receptor beta chains from one sample, sequenced in a study of lymphopenia after photon versus proton radiotherapy. The data were produced by immunoSEQ multiplex PCR, yet TCRdb's version contains in-frame clones alone and is incomplete. There are around 7,500 clones in the sample; around nine tenths occur only once, and approximately 3% lies in the top ten. The source material was peripheral blood, sampled from a patient treated with photon-based radiotherapy. The source of these receptors is a woman in her 70s with pancreatic cancer. Each CDR3 is given with its conserved first and last residue. Fields, in order: CDR3 protein, clone size, V gene, CDR3 length, J gene. Only some rows state a clone size, as once, few, many or a class for expanded clones.

CASSKNREVYGYTF	once	TRBV28	14	TRBJ1-2
CASGNSGNQPQHF	.	TRBV2	13	TRBJ1-5
CAISEDNEQFF	.	TRBV10-3	11	TRBJ2-1
CASSRGGNTGELFF	.	TRBV18	14	TRBJ2-2
CAWSPGTLGEKLFF	.	TRBV30	14	TRBJ1-4
CASSSGQSNSYEQYF	.	TRBV5-4	15	TRBJ2-7
CASSLGAGRVEQYF	once	TRBV11-2	14	TRBJ2-7
CASSLWGTTNEKLFF	.	TRBV7-2	15	TRBJ1-4
CSVEDSWGGSTNEQFF	.	TRBV29-1	16	TRBJ2-1
CASSQDRNTGELFF	.	TRBV4-3	14	TRBJ2-2
CSVAGSGQGIFYGYTF	.	TRBV29-1	16	TRBJ1-2
CALRTDAYEQYF	.	TRBV6-6	12	TRBJ2-7
CASSLHRDSTSGELFF	.	TRBV7-3	16	TRBJ2-2
CASSFTGGDRSPLHF	.	TRBV5-1	15	TRBJ1-6
CASSTGSGGGQPQHF	.	TRBV19	15	TRBJ1-5
CASSPRGGRETQYF	.	TRBV7-2	14	TRBJ2-5
CASSLSGGFDEQYF	few	TRBV7-9	14	TRBJ2-7
CASSSGPAGGTEAFF	few	TRBV5-6	15	TRBJ1-1
CASSLAAGSRTSGIRDTQYF	.	TRBV5-1	20	TRBJ2-3
CASSQERESSGNTIYF	.	TRBV4-2	16	TRBJ1-3
CASMGAGVRSYNEQFF	.	TRBV19	16	TRBJ2-1
CASGLDSEKLFF	.	TRBV5-5	12	TRBJ1-4